These 24 T cell receptor beta chains originate from one sample sequenced in a study of blood T cell repertoires in COVID-19. Here immunoSEQ multiplex PCR was the method, and the copy in TCRdb shows in-frame clones only, minus some. The sample includes fewer than 400,000 clones, 70% to 90% of them seen just once. The specimen sequenced was PBMCs or T cells enriched from blood (not recorded which). These TCRs come from a man aged 25 to 45 who had recovered from COVID-19.

Comment on this clone: This sample includes further DNA sequences coding for the same CDR3. This rearrangement joins TRBV19 to TRBJ2-3, with 8 bases matching TRBD2. V shed 3 bases, J shed 0 bases, and the junction held 2 bases outside the gene matches. Germline V gene lookup returns CDR1 LNHDA and CDR2 SQIVND (reference sequence). The CDR3 spans 15 residues. CDR3 sequence: CASSITSGSTDTQYF. The DNA of the CDR3 is TGTGCCAGTAGTATCACTAGCGGTAGCACAGATACGCAGTATTTT. Based on the CDR3 plus reference TRBV19 and TRBJ2-3, the full variable domain is DGGITQSPKYLFRKEGQNVTLSCEQNLNHDAMYWYRQDPGQGLRLIYYSQIVNDFQKGDIAEGYSVSREKKESFPLTVTSAQKNPTAFYLCASSITSGSTDTQYFGPGTRLTVL.

This chain links TRBV4-2 with TRBJ2-2, with a possible D match to TRBD1 (6 bases). Trimming took off 0 bases at V and 4 bases at J, with 15 bases between the two ends. The CDR3 sequence is 17 residues long. CDR1 is LGHNA and CDR2 is YNFKEQ in the germline V gene. The chain's CDR3 is CASSQEWWTEITGELFF. CDR3 DNA: TGTGCCAGCAGCCAAGAATGGTGGACAGAGATCACCGGGGAGCTGTTTTTT.

This sequence joins TRBV6-5 and TRBJ1-1, with TRBD1 as a possible D gene (6 bases). Germline V gene data show CDR1 as MNHEY and CDR2 as SVGAGI. The germline V and J ends were trimmed by 5 bases and 4 bases, with 14 bases remaining between them. The CDR3 length is 14 residues. CDR3 nucleotide sequence: TGTGCCAGCAGTCGTCCGGGACACATCACTGAAGCTTTCTTT. Its protein product is CASSRPGHITEAFF.

The genes are TRBV3-1 (or the pseudogene TRBV3-2) and TRBJ1-2; 8 bases align to TRBD1. Germline-derived CDR1 and CDR2 are LGHDT and YNNKEL (reference sequence). The CDR3 loop spans 15 amino acids. Trimming took 0 bases from V and 5 from J; bases not matched to a gene: 5. CDR3 sequence (DNA): TGTGCCAGCAGCCAAGATTGGACAGGGAGTTATGGCTACACCTTC. Protein product: CASSQDWTGSYGYTF.

V usage is TRBV4-1 and J usage is TRBJ1-3; TRBD1 agrees at 10 bases. Losses at the gene ends were 0 bases for V and 8 bases for J; bases not matched to a gene: 7. The CDR3 contains 16 residues. The germline CDR1 and CDR2 sequences are MGHRA and YSYEKL. The CDR3 DNA sequence: TGCGCCAGCAGCCAAGAAAGGACAGGGGGTCTCGACACCATATATTTT. Translated: CASSQERTGGLDTIYF.

The chain couples TRBV19 to TRBJ2-7; 8 bases agree with TRBD1. After removal of 5 bases from V and 2 bases from J, the junction contained 5 bases not matched to a gene. CDR3 length: 14 amino acids. The germline V gene encodes CDR1 LNHDA and CDR2 SQIVND (reference sequence). The CDR3 nucleotides read TGTGCCAGTAGTTTTGGACAGGGACCCTACGAGCAGTACTTC. Protein: CASSFGQGPYEQYF.

The chain couples TRBV6-5 to TRBJ1-6; D is unresolved. This CDR3 has 14 amino acids. Germline CDR1 and CDR2: MNHEY and SVGAGI. V was cut by 7 bases and J by 13 bases, with 20 bases left in between. As DNA, the CDR3 is TGTGCCAGCACCGACCGCGGTCCTCCGGCGCCCCTCCACTTT. This sequence encodes CASTDRGPPAPLHF.

The CDR3 here is CSVTQGDTQYF. CDR3 DNA: TGCAGCGTGACACAGGGAGATACGCAGTATTTT. The V gene is TRBV29-1, the J gene TRBJ2-3; D perhaps matches TRBD1 (6 bases). The length of the CDR3 is 11 residues. V was cut by 6 bases and J by 5 bases, with 9 bases left in between. The germline V gene has CDR1 SQVTM and CDR2 ANQGSEA.

The chain recombines TRBV6-5 with TRBJ1-2; no clear D. Between the trimmed V and J ends, which lost 4 bases and 1 base, there was a span of 16 bases. Per germline, CDR1 MNHEY and CDR2 SVGAGI. The CDR3 has 16 residues. The CDR3 spells CASSLIGSGGNYGYTF. The CDR3 nucleotides are TGTGCCAGCAGTTTAATCGGGTCCGGAGGTAACTATGGCTACACCTTC.

This clone has only one observation. The chain combines TRBV6-1 with TRBJ1-2, with D possibly being TRBD1 (5 bases). Trimming took off 6 bases at V and 8 bases at J, with 19 bases between the two ends. This CDR3 has 14 residues. CDR1 is MNHNS and CDR2 is SASEGT in the germline V gene. CDR3 in amino acids: CASRDPGGRDGYTF. The CDR3 DNA reads TGTGCCAGCAGGGACCCGGGAGGTAGGGACGGCTACACCTTC.

This chain joins TRBV7-9 and TRBJ2-2; 10 nucleotides align to TRBD2. This CDR3 is 17 amino acids long. Germline trimming cut 1 base from V and 3 bases from J; bases unmatched to any gene: 5. The germline V gene has CDR1 SEHNR and CDR2 FQNEAQ (reference sequence). CDR3 in DNA: TGTGCCAGCAGCTTAGGGACTAGCGGAACCGACACCGGGGAGCTGTTTTTT. Protein: CASSLGTSGTDTGELFF.

This clone was seen only once. The chain recombines TRBV5-1 with TRBJ1-3, with a weak D call TRBD1 (5 bases). Germline CDR1 and CDR2: SGHRS and YFSETQ. The CDR3 sequence is 17 residues long. V was pared by 4 bases and J by 1 base, with 18 bases between. In DNA form, the CDR3 reads TGCGCCAGCAGCCATGGACCGGGAGACAGTTCTGGAAACACCATATATTTT. Translation: CASSHGPGDSSGNTIYF.

The gene calls are TRBV9 and TRBJ1-6, with a possible D match to TRBD1 (5 bases). The CDR3 is 16 amino acids. Germline CDR1 is SGDLS and CDR2 is YYNGEE. Trimming shortened V by 4 bases and J by 1 base, and 12 bases separated the two germline ends. The CDR3 spells CASSPRQSSYNSPLHF. As DNA, the CDR3 is TGTGCCAGCAGCCCTCGACAGTCTTCCTATAATTCACCCCTCCACTTT.

This clone was recorded a few times. The V gene is TRBV7-2, the J gene TRBJ2-4; possible D gene TRBD1, 6 bases. The CDR3 covers 12 residues. The V gene lost 5 bases and the J gene lost 6 bases, with 8 bases spanning the gap. Germline loops: CDR1 SGHTA, CDR2 FQGNSA. The CDR3 region is CASSKQGNIQYF. Written as DNA, the CDR3 is TGTGCCAGCAGCAAACAGGGAAACATTCAGTACTTC.

The CDR3, as DNA: TGTGCCAGTAGTATCCCGGCATCCCTAGTGCAGCCCCAGCATTTT. This encodes CASSIPASLVQPQHF. J is TRBJ1-5 and V is TRBV19; D gene unclear. The V gene lost 3 bases and the J gene lost 7 bases, with 16 bases spanning the gap. This CDR3 has 15 amino acids. The germline gives CDR1 LNHDA, CDR2 SQIVND (reference sequence).

This chain connects TRBV4-2 to TRBJ2-1; D is perhaps TRBD2 (5 bases). The CDR3 has 15 residues. CDR1 and CDR2 (germline): LGHNA, YNFKEQ. V was trimmed by 4 bases and J by 8 bases, leaving 18 bases between them. In DNA form, the CDR3 reads TGTGCCAGCAGCCTGTTATCGGCATTCGGGGATGAGCAGTTCTTC. Residues: CASSLLSAFGDEQFF.

The CDR3 reads CASSESGGPNEKLFF. Written as DNA, the CDR3 is TGTGCCAGCAGTGAATCAGGGGGCCCTAATGAAAAACTGTTTTTT. The rearrangement uses TRBV2 and TRBJ1-4; 8 positions agree with TRBD1. In germline, CDR1 is SNHLY, CDR2 FYNNEI. The CDR3 is 15 residues long. With 2 bases clipped from V and 3 bases from J, the junction kept 2 bases outside the gene matches. The whole variable domain, filled in from reference TRBV2 and TRBJ1-4, reads EPEVTQTPSHQVTQMGQEVILRCVPISNHLYFYWYRQILGQKVEFLVSFYNNEISEKSEIFDDQFSVERPDGSNFTLKIRSTKLEDSAMYFCASSESGGPNEKLFFGSGTQLSVL.

This chain joins TRBV2 and TRBJ1-1; 9 bases agree with TRBD1. CDR1 is SNHLY and CDR2 is FYNNEI in the germline V gene. Trimming cost V 10 bases and J 5 bases; bases outside gene matches: 8. CDR3 length equals 13 residues. This chain's CDR3 is CATLQGAQTEAFF. The CDR3 DNA reads as TGTGCCACTCTACAGGGGGCGCAAACTGAAGCTTTCTTT. The full variable domain, rest sourced from reference TRBV2 and TRBJ1-1, is EPEVTQTPSHQVTQMGQEVILRCVPISNHLYFYWYRQILGQKVEFLVSFYNNEISEKSEIFDDQFSVERPDGSNFTLKIRSTKLEDSAMYFCATLQGAQTEAFFGQGTRLTVV.

This chain connects TRBV7-3 to TRBJ2-7; D uncertain. The CDR3 spans 14 residues. Germline values: CDR1 SGHTA, CDR2 FQGTGA. Trimming cost V 1 base and J 0 bases, with 7 bases left between them. CDR3 in DNA: TGTGCCAGCAGCTTAAATCGGTTCTCCTACGAGCAGTACTTC. This encodes CASSLNRFSYEQYF. Full variable domain (rest looked up from reference TRBV7-3 and TRBJ2-7): GAGVSQTPSNKVTEKGKYVELRCDPISGHTALYWYRQSLGQGPEFLIYFQGTGAADDSGLPNDRFFAVRPEGSVSTLKIQRTERGDSAVYLCASSLNRFSYEQYFGPGTRLTVT.

This chain connects TRBV9 to TRBJ1-2; 7 nucleotides agree with TRBD1. The CDR3 length is 17 residues. Germline assignment: CDR1 SGDLS and CDR2 YYNGEE. J was trimmed by 8 bases and V by 0 bases; bases with no gene match: 16. The CDR3 DNA reads as TGTGCCAGCAGCGTAGCTACGGGGGCAGGGGGTGTGGAGGGCTACACCTTC. Encoded protein: CASSVATGAGGVEGYTF.

CDR3 amino acids: CASSYRGVYNSPLHF. The CDR3 bases are TGTGCCAGCAGCTATCGGGGGGTCTATAATTCACCCCTCCACTTT. The V gene is TRBV7-2, the J gene TRBJ1-6, with TRBD1 as a possible D gene (5 bases). The germline CDR1 and CDR2 sequences are SGHTA and FQGNSA. V was cut by 4 bases and J by 3 bases, with 10 bases left in between. The CDR3 covers 15 residues.

V is TRBV7-3 and J is TRBJ1-1; D possibly corresponds to TRBD1 (6 bases). Germline V gene data show CDR1 as SGHTA and CDR2 as FQGTGA. V dropped 0 bases and J dropped 5 bases, with 7 bases sitting between them. The CDR3 extends over 13 amino acids. The CDR3 loop is CASSLTTGTEAFF. The CDR3 coding sequence is TGTGCCAGCAGCTTAACTACAGGGACTGAAGCTTTCTTT.

This chain connects TRBV27 to TRBJ2-3; 7 bases match TRBD2. The V segment lost 2 bases and the J segment 6 bases; nucleotides outside the gene matches: 14. The CDR3 runs to 17 residues. CDR1 MNHEY and CDR2 SMNVEV come from the germline V gene (reference sequence). Here the CDR3 DNA reads TGTGCCAGCAGTTTAAGTCCCCGCTCAGCGGGGCTGGATACGCAGTATTTT. It codes for CASSLSPRSAGLDTQYF.

This rearrangement joins TRBV12-2 to TRBJ1-3; the D call in the table, TRBD1, was not verified against the DNA. TRBV12-2 is an annotated pseudogene. There are 15 residues in the CDR3. As DNA, the CDR3 is TGTGCAAGTCGCTGGGCCAAGAGAACTGGAAACACCATATATTTT. Its translation is CASRWAKRTGNTIYF.